This is a list of T cell receptor beta chains from one sample in a study of regulatory T cells in long-lasting Graves disease. TCRdb called the multiplex PCR reads again in MiXCR, with one record for every CDR3 protein. The table records 310,000 or so distinct CDR3 sequences, 15% to 20% of them present only once. The sequences come from peripheral blood mononuclear cells (PBMCs), collected when the disease was refractory, from a patient treated with antithyroid drugs. The receptors stem from a female donor with Graves disease. CDR3s include the opening cysteine and the closing phenylalanine or tryptophan. Each record gives: clone size, D gene, V gene, J gene, CDR3 protein, CDR3 DNA. The D gene is left open where the match is weak. Clone size appears in some rows only: once, few, many, or a class for an expanded clone.

many	-	TRBV28	TRBJ1-1	CASSLSGSEAFF	TGTGCCAGCAGTTTATCCGGCTCGGAAGCTTTCTTT
many	TRBD1	TRBV7-9	TRBJ2-5	CASRKQGAQETQYF	TGTGCCAGCAGGAAACAGGGGGCCCAAGAGACCCAGTACTTC
many	-	TRBV3-1	TRBJ1-2	CASSRQPTDPYGYTF	TGTGCCAGCAGCCGACAACCGACAGATCCTTATGGCTACACCTTC
many	TRBD1	TRBV27	TRBJ2-7	CASSGQGAGEQYF	TGTGCCAGCAGCGGACAGGGGGCGGGAGAGCAGTACTTC
few	TRBD2	TRBV7-3	TRBJ2-7	CASSRRRGDSYEQYF	TGTGCCAGCAGCCGAAGGCGGGGGGACTCCTACGAGCAGTACTTC
many	-	TRBV28	TRBJ1-2	CASSFDLANYGYTF	TGTGCCAGCAGTTTCGACCTAGCAAACTATGGCTACACCTTC
-	TRBD2	TRBV18	TRBJ2-7	CASSPAGGTSLEQYF	TGTGCCAGCTCACCGGCGGGGGGTACGTCTCTCGAGCAGTACTTC
once	TRBD2	TRBV30	TRBJ2-2	CAWNSGGATGELFF	TGTGCCTGGAATAGCGGGGGGGCCACCGGGGAGCTGTTTTTT
many	TRBD2	TRBV29-1	TRBJ2-5	CSVDRRGGRAGETQYF	TGCAGCGTTGATCGTCGGGGCGGGAGGGCCGGAGAGACCCAGTACTTC
few	-	TRBV5-6	TRBJ1-1	CASSFRGAEAFF	TGTGCCAGCAGCTTCAGGGGAGCTGAAGCTTTCTTT
-	TRBD1	TRBV18	TRBJ1-5	CASSSTGPHQPQHF	TGTGCCAGCTCATCGACAGGGCCCCATCAGCCCCAGCATTTT
-	-	TRBV2	TRBJ2-7	CASTLTGLEQYF	TGTGCCAGCACCCTAACAGGTCTCGAGCAGTACTTC
few	TRBD1	TRBV7-2	TRBJ2-2	CASSLGNRGLGTGELFF	TGTGCCAGCAGCTTAGGAAACAGGGGGCTGGGCACCGGGGAGCTGTTTTTT
many	TRBD1	TRBV29-1	TRBJ2-7	CSAWTGISYEQYF	TGCAGCGCTTGGACAGGGATCTCCTACGAGCAGTACTTC
few	-	TRBV5-1	TRBJ1-4	CASSPGWDGSNEKLFF	TGCGCCAGCAGCCCGGGATGGGACGGATCTAATGAAAAACTGTTTTTT
few	-	TRBV13	TRBJ1-5	CASKIRESNQPQHF	TGTGCCAGCAAGATCCGGGAGAGCAATCAGCCCCAGCATTTT
many	-	TRBV12-5	TRBJ1-1	CASGLSPVPNTEAFF	TGTGCTAGTGGTTTGAGCCCAGTCCCGAACACTGAAGCTTTCTTT
-	-	TRBV30	TRBJ2-2	CASQTPNTGELFF	TGTGCCTCTCAGACCCCCAACACCGGGGAGCTGTTTTTT
once	TRBD1	TRBV5-5	TRBJ2-7	CASSAHLQDRALAYEQYF	TGTGCCAGCAGCGCCCACCTCCAGGACAGGGCTTTGGCCTACGAGCAGTACTTC
-	-	TRBV12-5	TRBJ2-3	CASGPDLHRDTQYF	TGTGCTAGTGGTCCCGACTTGCATCGGGATACGCAGTATTTT
many	-	TRBV18	TRBJ1-5	CASSRTDSNQPQHF	TGTGCCAGCAGCCGGACGGATAGCAATCAGCCCCAGCATTTT
-	-	TRBV25-1	TRBJ1-1	CASSKNRPGTEAFF	TGTGCCAGCTCTAAGAATCGACCCGGCACTGAAGCTTTCTTT
many	-	TRBV29-1	TRBJ2-5	CSVGGETQYF	TGCAGCGTTGGAGGGGAGACCCAGTACTTC
-	-	TRBV20-1	TRBJ1-1	CSATPGRRSMNTEAFF	TGCAGTGCTACCCCCGGGCGGAGAAGCATGAACACTGAAGCTTTCTTT
-	-	TRBV3-1	TRBJ1-1	CASSTSQNTEAFF	-
-	-	TRBV6-5	TRBJ1-2	CASSYFDSSEDGYTF	TGTGCCAGCAGTTACTTCGACAGCTCAGAGGACGGCTACACCTTC
many	-	TRBV7-9	TRBJ2-7	CASSWVVLGFYEQYF	TGTGCCAGCAGCTGGGTTGTATTGGGTTTCTACGAGCAGTACTTC
-	-	TRBV11-2	TRBJ2-2	CASTLRSGIGELFF	TGTGCCAGCACCCTTAGATCGGGGATCGGGGAGCTGTTTTTT
many	-	TRBV28	TRBJ1-1	CASSLWRGLMNTEAFF	TGTGCCAGCAGTTTATGGAGGGGGTTGATGAACACTGAAGCTTTCTTT
many	TRBD1	TRBV9	TRBJ1-1	CASSPRTGITEAFF	TGTGCCAGCAGCCCACGGACAGGGATCACTGAAGCTTTCTTT
many	TRBD1	TRBV18	TRBJ1-1	CASSQGSRQGSEAFF	TGTGCCAGCTCACAGGGCTCAAGACAGGGCTCTGAAGCTTTCTTT
-	-	TRBV4-3	TRBJ2-1	CASSQEYRTVEQFF	TGCGCCAGCAGCCAAGAGTATAGGACAGTCGAGCAGTTCTTC
few	-	TRBV10-3	TRBJ2-7	CAISESGGSGYEQYF	TGTGCCATCAGTGAGTCGGGGGGTTCGGGCTACGAGCAGTACTTC
many	-	TRBV7-2	TRBJ1-5	CASSLLGTAQHF	TGTGCCAGCAGCTTATTAGGGACCGCCCAGCATTTT
few	-	TRBV5-1	TRBJ1-1	CASSLGRQEYTEAFF	TGCGCCAGCAGCTTGGGACGACAGGAATACACTGAAGCTTTCTTT
many	-	TRBV12-3/TRBV12-4	TRBJ1-5	CASSLYRNQPQHF	TGTGCCAGCAGTTTATACAGGAATCAGCCCCAGCATTTT
-	-	TRBV28	TRBJ2-5	CASMPPHSGETQYF	TGTGCCAGCATGCCTCCTCACTCGGGAGAGACCCAGTACTTC
many	TRBD1	TRBV20-1	TRBJ2-7	CSATRTGGSYEQYF	TGCAGTGCAACTCGGACAGGGGGCTCCTACGAGCAGTACTTC
few	TRBD1	TRBV5-5	TRBJ2-2	CASSLFRQGSITGELFF	TGTGCCAGCAGCTTGTTTCGACAGGGAAGTATTACCGGGGAGCTGTTTTTT
many	-	TRBV7-8	TRBJ1-2	CASSLRQDLGYGYTF	TGTGCCAGCAGCTTAAGACAGGATTTGGGCTATGGCTACACCTTC
few	-	TRBV30	TRBJ1-5	CAWTPGDSNQPQHF	TGTGCCTGGACTCCAGGTGATAGCAATCAGCCCCAGCATTTT
many	-	TRBV2	TRBJ1-2	CASLVPVFLGFGYGYTF	TGTGCCAGCCTCGTCCCTGTCTTCCTTGGGTTTGGCTATGGCTACACCTTC
-	-	TRBV9	TRBJ2-7	CASSVSGGNYEQYF	TGTGCCAGCAGCGTATCCGGGGGTAACTACGAGCAGTACTTC
-	-	TRBV30	TRBJ1-5	CAWIQGIWPQHF	TGTGCCTGGATTCAGGGAATCTGGCCCCAGCATTTT
-	TRBD1	TRBV27	TRBJ1-1	CASSRGQGMNTEAFF	TGTGCCAGCAGTCGGGGACAGGGAATGAACACTGAAGCTTTCTTT
-	-	TRBV6-1	TRBJ2-3	CASSELSWVRGTDTQYF	TGTGCCAGCAGTGAGTTGTCGTGGGTCAGGGGCACAGATACGCAGTATTTT
-	-	TRBV7-6	TRBJ1-2	CASSPERVLTYEQYFGPSYGYTF	-
many	-	TRBV28	TRBJ2-7	CASRLGQGLSEQYF	TGTGCCAGCAGATTGGGGCAGGGGTTGAGCGAGCAGTACTTC
few	-	TRBV18	TRBJ1-2	CASSPGGGGIYGYTF	TGTGCCAGCTCACCTGGGGGCGGCGGCATCTATGGCTACACCTTC
few	TRBD1	TRBV29-1	TRBJ1-2	CSVTKGAGGYTF	TGCAGCGTTACCAAGGGGGCAGGAGGCTACACCTTC
many	-	TRBV29-1	TRBJ1-2	CSVERVRPNYGYTF	TGCAGCGTTGAACGGGTACGCCCTAACTATGGCTACACCTTC
few	-	TRBV7-2	TRBJ1-2	CASSPVSDGYTF	TGTGCCAGCAGCCCCGTTTCGGATGGCTACACCTTC
few	-	TRBV13	TRBJ2-5	CASSVGGPGYAQYF	TGTGCCAGCAGCGTCGGGGGACCGGGATATGCCCAGTACTTC
-	-	TRBV28	TRBJ2-1	CAGREVSSYNEQFF	TGTGCCGGCAGAGAGGTGAGCTCCTACAATGAGCAGTTCTTC